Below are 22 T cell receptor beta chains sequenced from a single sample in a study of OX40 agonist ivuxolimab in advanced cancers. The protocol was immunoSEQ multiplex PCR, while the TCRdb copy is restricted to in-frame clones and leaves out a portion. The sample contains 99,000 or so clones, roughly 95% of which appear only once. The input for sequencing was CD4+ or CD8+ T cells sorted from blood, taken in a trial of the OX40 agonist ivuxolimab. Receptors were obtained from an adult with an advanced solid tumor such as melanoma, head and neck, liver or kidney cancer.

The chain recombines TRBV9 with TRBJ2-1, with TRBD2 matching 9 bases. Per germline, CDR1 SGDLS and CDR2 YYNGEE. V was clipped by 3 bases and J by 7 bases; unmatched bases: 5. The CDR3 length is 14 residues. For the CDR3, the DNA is TGTGCCAGCAGCGGCGGACTAGCGCCGAATGAGCAGTTCTTC. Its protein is CASSGGLAPNEQFF.

The CDR3 coding sequence is TGTGCCAGTACCACTAGCGGAGGCAACGACTATGAGCAGTTCTTC. Translation: CASTTSGGNDYEQFF. This chain uses TRBV19 with TRBJ2-1; TRBD2 matches at 8 bases. V lost 7 bases and J lost 8; bases outside the gene matches: 13. This CDR3 is 15 amino acids long. CDR1 is LNHDA and CDR2 is SQIVND in the germline V gene (reference sequence). The full variable domain, its missing parts supplied by reference TRBV19 and TRBJ2-1, is DGGITQSPKYLFRKEGQNVTLSCEQNLNHDAMYWYRQDPGQGLRLIYYSQIVNDFQKGDIAEGYSVSREKKESFPLTVTSAQKNPTAFYLCASTTSGGNDYEQFFGPGTRLTVL.

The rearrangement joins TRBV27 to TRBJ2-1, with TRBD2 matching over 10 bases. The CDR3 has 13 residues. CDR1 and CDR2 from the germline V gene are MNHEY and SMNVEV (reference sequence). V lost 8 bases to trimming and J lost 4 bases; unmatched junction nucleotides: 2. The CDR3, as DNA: TGTGCCAGCCAGCGGGAGGGTTACAATGAGCAGTTCTTC. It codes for CASQREGYNEQFF.

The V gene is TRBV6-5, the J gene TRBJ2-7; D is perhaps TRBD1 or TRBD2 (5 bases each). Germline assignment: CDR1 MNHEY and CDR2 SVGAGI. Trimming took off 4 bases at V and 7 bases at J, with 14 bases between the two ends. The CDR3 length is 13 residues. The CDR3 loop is CASSFLGTREQYF. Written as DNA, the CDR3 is TGTGCCAGCAGTTTCTTAGGGACGAGGGAGCAGTACTTC.

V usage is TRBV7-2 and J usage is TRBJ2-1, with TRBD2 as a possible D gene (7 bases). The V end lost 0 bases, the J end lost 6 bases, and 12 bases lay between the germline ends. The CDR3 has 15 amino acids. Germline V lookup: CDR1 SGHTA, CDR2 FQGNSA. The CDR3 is CASSLAGGPGNEQFF. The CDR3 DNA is TGTGCCAGCAGCTTAGCGGGGGGGCCAGGCAATGAGCAGTTCTTC.

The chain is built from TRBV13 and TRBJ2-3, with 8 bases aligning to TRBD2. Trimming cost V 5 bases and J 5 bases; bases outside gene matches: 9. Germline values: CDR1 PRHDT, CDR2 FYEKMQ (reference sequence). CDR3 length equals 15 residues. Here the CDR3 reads CASSPGSGTIDTQYF. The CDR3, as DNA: TGTGCCAGCAGCCCGGGTAGCGGGACAATAGATACGCAGTATTTT. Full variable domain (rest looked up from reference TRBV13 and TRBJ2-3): AAGVIQSPRHLIKEKRETATLKCYPIPRHDTVYWYQQGPGQDPQFLISFYEKMQSDKGSIPDRFSAQQFSDYHSELNMSSLELGDSALYFCASSPGSGTIDTQYFGPGTRLTVL.

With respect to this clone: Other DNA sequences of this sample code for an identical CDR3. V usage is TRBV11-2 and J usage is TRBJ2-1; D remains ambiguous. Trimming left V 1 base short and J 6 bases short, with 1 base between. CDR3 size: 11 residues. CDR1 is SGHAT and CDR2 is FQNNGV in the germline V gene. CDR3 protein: CASSLGNEQFF. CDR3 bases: TGTGCCAGCAGCTTAGGCAATGAGCAGTTCTTC.

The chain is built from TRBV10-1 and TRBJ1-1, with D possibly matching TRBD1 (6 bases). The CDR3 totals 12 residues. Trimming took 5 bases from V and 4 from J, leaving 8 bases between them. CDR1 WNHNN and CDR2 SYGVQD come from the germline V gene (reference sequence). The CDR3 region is CASSSRGTEAFF. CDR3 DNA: TGCGCCAGCAGTTCCAGGGGCACTGAAGCTTTCTTT.

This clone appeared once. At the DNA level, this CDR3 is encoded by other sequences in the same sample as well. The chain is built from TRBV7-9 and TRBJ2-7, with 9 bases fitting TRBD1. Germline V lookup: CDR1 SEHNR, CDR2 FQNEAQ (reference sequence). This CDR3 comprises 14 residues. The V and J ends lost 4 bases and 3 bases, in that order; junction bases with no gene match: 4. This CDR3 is CASSSRDRDYEQYF. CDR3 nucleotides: TGTGCCAGCAGCTCTAGGGACAGGGACTACGAGCAGTACTTC.

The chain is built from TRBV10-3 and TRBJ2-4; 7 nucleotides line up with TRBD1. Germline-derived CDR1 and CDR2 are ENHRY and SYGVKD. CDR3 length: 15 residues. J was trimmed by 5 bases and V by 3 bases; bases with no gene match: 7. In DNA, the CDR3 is TGTGCCATCAGTGACCCCCGGGACAGAGAAAACATTCAGTACTTC. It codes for CAISDPRDRENIQYF.

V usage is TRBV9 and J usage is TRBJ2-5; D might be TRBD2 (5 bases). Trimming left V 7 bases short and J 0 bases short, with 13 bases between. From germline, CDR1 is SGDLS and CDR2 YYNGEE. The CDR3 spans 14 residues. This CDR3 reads CASGGREDQETQYF. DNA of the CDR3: TGTGCCAGCGGCGGCCGGGAAGACCAAGAGACCCAGTACTTC.

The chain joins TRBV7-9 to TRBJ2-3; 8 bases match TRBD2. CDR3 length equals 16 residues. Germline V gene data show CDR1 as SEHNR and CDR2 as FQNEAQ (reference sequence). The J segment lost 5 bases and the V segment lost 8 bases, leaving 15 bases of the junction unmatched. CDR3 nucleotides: TGTGCCAGCGCCCCGGTGAGCGGGAGTCGGGGAGATACGCAGTATTTT. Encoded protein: CASAPVSGSRGDTQYF.

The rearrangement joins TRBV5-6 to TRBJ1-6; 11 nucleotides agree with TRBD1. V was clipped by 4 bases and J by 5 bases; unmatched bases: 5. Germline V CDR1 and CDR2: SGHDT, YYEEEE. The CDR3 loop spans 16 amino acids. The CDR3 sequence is CASSGQGALHNSPLHF. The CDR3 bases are TGTGCCAGCAGCGGACAGGGGGCTCTCCATAATTCACCCCTCCACTTT.

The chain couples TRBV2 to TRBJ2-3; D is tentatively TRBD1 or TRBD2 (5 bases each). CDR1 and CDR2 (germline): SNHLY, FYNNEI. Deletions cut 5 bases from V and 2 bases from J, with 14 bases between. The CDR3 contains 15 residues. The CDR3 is CASSTGTALTDTQYF. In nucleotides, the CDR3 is TGTGCCAGCAGTACCGGGACGGCTCTCACAGATACGCAGTATTTT.

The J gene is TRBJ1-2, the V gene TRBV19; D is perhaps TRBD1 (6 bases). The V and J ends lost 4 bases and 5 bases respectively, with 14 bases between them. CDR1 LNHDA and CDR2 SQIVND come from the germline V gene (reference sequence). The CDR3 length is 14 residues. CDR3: CASSTGEGGYGYTF. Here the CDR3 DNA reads TGTGCCAGTAGTACAGGGGAGGGAGGTTATGGCTACACCTTC. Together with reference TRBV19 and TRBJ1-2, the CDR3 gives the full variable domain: DGGITQSPKYLFRKEGQNVTLSCEQNLNHDAMYWYRQDPGQGLRLIYYSQIVNDFQKGDIAEGYSVSREKKESFPLTVTSAQKNPTAFYLCASSTGEGGYGYTFGSGTRLTVV.

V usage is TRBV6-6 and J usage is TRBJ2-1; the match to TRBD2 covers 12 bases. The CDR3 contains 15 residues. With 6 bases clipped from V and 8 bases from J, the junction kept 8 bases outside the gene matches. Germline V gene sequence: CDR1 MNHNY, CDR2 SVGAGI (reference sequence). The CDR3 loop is CASRPGLAGWDEQFF. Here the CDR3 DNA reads TGTGCCAGCAGGCCCGGACTAGCGGGATGGGATGAGCAGTTCTTC.

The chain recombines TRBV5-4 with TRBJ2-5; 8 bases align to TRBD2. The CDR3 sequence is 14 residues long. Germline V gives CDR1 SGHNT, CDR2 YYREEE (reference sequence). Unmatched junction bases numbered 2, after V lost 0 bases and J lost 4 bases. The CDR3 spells CASSLGLARETQYF. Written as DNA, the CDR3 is TGTGCCAGCAGCTTGGGACTAGCGAGAGAGACCCAGTACTTC.

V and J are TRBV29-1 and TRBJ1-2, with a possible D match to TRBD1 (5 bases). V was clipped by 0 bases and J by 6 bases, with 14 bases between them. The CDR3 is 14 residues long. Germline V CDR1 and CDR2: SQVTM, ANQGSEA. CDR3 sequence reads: CSVEDQGESHGYTF. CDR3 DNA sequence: TGCAGCGTTGAAGATCAAGGGGAATCGCATGGCTACACCTTC.

CDR3 in DNA: TGTGCCAGCAGTTTATCGGGACTAGCGGGGGGATACAATGAGCAGTTCTTC. Translating it yields CASSLSGLAGGYNEQFF. The J gene is TRBJ2-1, the V gene TRBV28, with 15 bases lining up with TRBD2. The V gene's germline CDR1 is MDHEN and CDR2 SYDVKM. This CDR3 contains 17 residues. The ends lost 1 base at V and 4 bases at J; junction bases unmatched: 2.

The DNA of the CDR3 is TGTGCCAGCGGGACTAGCGCAGGGTACAATGAGCAGTTCTTC. The encoded protein is CASGTSAGYNEQFF. The V call is TRBV6-5, the J call TRBJ2-1, with 10 bases fitting TRBD2. Germline CDR1 reads MNHEY; CDR2 reads SVGAGI. The CDR3 runs 14 residues. The V gene end was trimmed by 8 bases and the J gene end by 4 bases; junction bases not matched to a gene: 5.

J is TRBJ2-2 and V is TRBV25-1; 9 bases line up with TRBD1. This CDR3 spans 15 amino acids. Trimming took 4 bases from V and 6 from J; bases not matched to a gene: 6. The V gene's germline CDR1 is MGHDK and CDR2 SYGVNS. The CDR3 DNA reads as TGTGCCAGCAGTGGCTGGACAGGGGAAGCCGGGGAGCTGTTTTTT. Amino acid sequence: CASSGWTGEAGELFF.

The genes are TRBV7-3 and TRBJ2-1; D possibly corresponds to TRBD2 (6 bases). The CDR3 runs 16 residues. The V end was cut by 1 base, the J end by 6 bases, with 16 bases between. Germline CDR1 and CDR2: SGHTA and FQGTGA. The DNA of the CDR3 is TGTGCCAGCAGCTTAATGGAGTTTGGACTATGCAATGAGCAGTTCTTC. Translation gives CASSLMEFGLCNEQFF.